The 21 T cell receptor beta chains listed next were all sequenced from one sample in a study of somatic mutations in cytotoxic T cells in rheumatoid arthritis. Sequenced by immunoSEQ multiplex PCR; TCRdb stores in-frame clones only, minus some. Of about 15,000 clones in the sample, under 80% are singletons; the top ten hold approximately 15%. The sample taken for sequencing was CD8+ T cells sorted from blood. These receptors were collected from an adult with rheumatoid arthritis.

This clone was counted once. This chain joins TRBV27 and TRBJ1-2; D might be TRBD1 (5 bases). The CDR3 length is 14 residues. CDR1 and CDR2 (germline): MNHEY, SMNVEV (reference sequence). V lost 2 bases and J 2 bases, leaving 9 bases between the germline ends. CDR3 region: CASSLQGTNYGYTF. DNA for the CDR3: TGTGCCAGCAGTTTACAGGGAACCAACTATGGCTACACCTTC.

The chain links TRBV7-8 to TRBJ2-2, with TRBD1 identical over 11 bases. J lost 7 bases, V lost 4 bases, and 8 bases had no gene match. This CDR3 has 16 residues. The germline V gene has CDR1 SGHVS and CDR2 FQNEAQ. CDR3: CASSWTGGDLVGELFF. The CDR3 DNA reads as TGTGCCAGCAGCTGGACAGGGGGCGACTTGGTCGGGGAGCTGTTTTTT.

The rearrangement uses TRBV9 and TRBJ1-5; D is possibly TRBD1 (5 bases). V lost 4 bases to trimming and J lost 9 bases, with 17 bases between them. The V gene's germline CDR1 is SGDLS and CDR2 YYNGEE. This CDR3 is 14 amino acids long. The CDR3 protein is CASSLGGGSGPQHF. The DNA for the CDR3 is TGTGCCAGCAGCCTCGGGGGGGGGAGCGGGCCCCAGCATTTT. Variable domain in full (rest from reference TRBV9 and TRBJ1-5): DSGVTQTPKHLITATGQRVTLRCSPRSGDLSVYWYQQSLDQGLQFLIQYYNGEERAKGNILERFSAQQFPDLHSELNLSSLELGDSALYFCASSLGGGSGPQHFGDGTRLSIL.

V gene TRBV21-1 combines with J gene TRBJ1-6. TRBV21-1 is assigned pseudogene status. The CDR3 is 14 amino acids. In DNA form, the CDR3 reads TGTGCCAGCAGCAAAGGACCGGGGTGGTCACCCCTCCACTTT. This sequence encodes CASSKGPGWSPLHF.

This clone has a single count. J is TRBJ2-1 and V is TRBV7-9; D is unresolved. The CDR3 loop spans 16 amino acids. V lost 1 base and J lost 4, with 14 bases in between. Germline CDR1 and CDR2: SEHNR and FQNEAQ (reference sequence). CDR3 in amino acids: CASSLDLQSLYNEQFF. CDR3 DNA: TGTGCCAGCAGCTTAGATTTGCAGTCGCTTTACAATGAGCAGTTCTTC.

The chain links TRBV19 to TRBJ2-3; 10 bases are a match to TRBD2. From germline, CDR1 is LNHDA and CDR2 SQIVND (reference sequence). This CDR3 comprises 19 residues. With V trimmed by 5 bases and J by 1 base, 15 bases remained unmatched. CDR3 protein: CASSGYLAGDPRGTDTQYF. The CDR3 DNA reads TGTGCCAGTAGTGGTTACCTAGCGGGGGACCCGCGGGGCACAGATACGCAGTATTTT.

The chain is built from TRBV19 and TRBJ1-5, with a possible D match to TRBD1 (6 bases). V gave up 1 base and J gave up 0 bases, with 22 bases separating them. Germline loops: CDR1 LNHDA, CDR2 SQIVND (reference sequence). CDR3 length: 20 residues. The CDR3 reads CASSIVTRRDGRGSNQPQHF. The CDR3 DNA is TGTGCCAGTAGTATAGTGACCCGCCGGGACGGCAGGGGTAGCAATCAGCCCCAGCATTTT.

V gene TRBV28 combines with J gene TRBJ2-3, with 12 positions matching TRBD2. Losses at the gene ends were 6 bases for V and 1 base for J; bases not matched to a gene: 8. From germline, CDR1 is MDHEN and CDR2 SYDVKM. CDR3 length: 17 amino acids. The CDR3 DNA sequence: TGTGCCAGCAGCACGCTAGCGGGGGGGCAGCGCACAGATACGCAGTATTTT. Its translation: CASSTLAGGQRTDTQYF.

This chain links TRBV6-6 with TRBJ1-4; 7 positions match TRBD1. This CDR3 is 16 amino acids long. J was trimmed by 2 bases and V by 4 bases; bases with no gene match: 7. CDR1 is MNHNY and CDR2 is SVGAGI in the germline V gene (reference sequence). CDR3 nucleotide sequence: TGTGCCAGCAGTTTAAGGGGGCACGCGACTAATGAAAAACTGTTTTTT. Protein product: CASSLRGHATNEKLFF.

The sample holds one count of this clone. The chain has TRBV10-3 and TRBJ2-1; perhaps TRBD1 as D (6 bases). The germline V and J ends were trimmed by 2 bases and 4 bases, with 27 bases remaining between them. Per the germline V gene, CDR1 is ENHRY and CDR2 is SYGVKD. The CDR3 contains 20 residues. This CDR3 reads CAISEAQPQVRGSGYNEQFF. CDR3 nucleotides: TGTGCCATCAGTGAGGCCCAACCCCAAGTCAGGGGCTCGGGTTACAATGAGCAGTTCTTC.

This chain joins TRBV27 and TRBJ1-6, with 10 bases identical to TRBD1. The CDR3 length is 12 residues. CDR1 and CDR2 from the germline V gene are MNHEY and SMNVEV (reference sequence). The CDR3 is CAAGTGVSPLHF. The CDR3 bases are TGTGCAGCGGGGACAGGGGTATCACCCCTCCACTTT.

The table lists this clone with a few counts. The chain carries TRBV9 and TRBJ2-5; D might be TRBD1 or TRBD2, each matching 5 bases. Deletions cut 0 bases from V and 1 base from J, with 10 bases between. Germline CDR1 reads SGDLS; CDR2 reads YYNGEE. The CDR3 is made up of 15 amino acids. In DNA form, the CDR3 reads TGTGCCAGCAGCGTAGGACGGGGCTTCCAAGAGACCCAGTACTTC. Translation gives CASSVGRGFQETQYF.

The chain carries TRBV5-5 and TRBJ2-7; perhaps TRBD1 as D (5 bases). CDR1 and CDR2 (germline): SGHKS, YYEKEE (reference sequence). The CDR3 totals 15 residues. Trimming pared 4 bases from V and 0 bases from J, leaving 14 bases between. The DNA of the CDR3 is TGTGCCAGCAGCCCCCCGGACACCTCCTCCTACGAGCAGTACTTC. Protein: CASSPPDTSSYEQYF.

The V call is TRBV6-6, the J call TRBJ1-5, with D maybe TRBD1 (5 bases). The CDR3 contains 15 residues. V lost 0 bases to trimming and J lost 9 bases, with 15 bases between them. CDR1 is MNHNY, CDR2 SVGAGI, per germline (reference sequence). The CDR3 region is CASSYSSSGQWPQHF. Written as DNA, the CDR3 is TGTGCCAGCAGTTACTCGTCGTCAGGACAATGGCCCCAGCATTTT.

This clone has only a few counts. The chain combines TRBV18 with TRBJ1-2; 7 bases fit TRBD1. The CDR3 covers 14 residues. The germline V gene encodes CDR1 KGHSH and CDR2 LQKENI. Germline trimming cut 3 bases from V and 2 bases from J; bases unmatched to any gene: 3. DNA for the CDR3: TGTGCCAGCTCACCGCCAGGGGGAAACTATGGCTACACCTTC. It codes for CASSPPGGNYGYTF.

The CDR3 DNA is TGTGCCAGCAGCCCTCGGGAGAGTCCTGAAGCTTTCTTT. Protein product: CASSPRESPEAFF. V is TRBV5-4 and J is TRBJ1-1; D not resolved. This CDR3 comprises 13 residues. Trimming pared 4 bases from V and 6 bases from J, leaving 13 bases between. CDR1 is SGHNT, CDR2 YYREEE, per germline (reference sequence).

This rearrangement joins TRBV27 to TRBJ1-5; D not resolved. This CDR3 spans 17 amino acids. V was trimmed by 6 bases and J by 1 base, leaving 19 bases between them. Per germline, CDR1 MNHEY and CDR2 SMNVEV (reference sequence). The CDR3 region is CASRPIFVRSSNQPQHF. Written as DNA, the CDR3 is TGTGCCAGCAGACCTATTTTTGTTCGGTCAAGCAATCAGCCCCAGCATTTT.

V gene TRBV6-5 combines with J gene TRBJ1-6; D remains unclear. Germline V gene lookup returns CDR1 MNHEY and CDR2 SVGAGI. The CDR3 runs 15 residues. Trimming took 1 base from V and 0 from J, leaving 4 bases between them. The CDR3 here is CASSYFSSYNSPLHF. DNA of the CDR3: TGTGCCAGCAGTTACTTCAGCTCCTATAATTCACCCCTCCACTTT.

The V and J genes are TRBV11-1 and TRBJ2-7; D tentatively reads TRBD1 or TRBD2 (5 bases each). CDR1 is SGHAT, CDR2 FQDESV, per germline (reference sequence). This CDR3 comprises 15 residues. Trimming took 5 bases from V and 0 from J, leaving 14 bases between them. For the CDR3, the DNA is TGTGCCAGCAGCGCCGGGACGTACAGCTCCTACGAGCAGTACGTC. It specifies CASSAGTYSSYEQYV.

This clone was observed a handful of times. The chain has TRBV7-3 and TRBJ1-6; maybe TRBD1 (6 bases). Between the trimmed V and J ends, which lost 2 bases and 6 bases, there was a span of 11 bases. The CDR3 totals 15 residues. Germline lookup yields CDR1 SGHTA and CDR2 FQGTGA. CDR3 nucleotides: TGTGCCAGCAGCTTATGGGGGCACAGTAATTCACCCCTCCACTTT. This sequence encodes CASSLWGHSNSPLHF.

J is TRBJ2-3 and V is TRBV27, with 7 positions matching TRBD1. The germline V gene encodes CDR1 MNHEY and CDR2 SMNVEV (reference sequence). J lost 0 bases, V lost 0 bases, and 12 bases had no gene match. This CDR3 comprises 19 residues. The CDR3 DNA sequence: TGTGCCAGCAGTTTATCGGTGACAGGGAGTCCATATAGCACAGATACGCAGTATTTT. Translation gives CASSLSVTGSPYSTDTQYF.